The present T cell receptor (beta chain) was sequenced within a study of CD8 T cells in ankylosing spondylitis. Findings and limits, study-wide: Characteristic of ankylosing spondylitis blood, it appeared, was a TCR beta motif comprising several highly homologous variants. Disease-linked clones reportedly showed significant enrichment in matched ankylosing spondylitis synovial fluid.

As regards this clonotype: Its antigen remains unidentified.

V was shortened by 5 bases and J by 3 bases, with 11 bases between the two germline ends. Germline loops: CDR1 DFQATT, CDR2 SNEGSKA (reference sequence). There are 13 residues in the CDR3. TCRdb re-called the 5' RACE reads with MiXCR, one entry per CDR3 protein. The sample carries some 840,000 distinct CDR3 sequences, approximately 12% recorded once. The sequence derives from a male donor with ankylosing spondylitis. The specimen was blood, either unsorted or a sorted T cell fraction (not recorded which). The chain has TRBV20-1 and TRBJ1-5; a weak D match, TRBD1 (5 bases). CDR3 sequence reads: CSAGGSLNQPQHF. For the CDR3, the DNA is TGCAGTGCTGGGGGGTCGCTCAATCAGCCCCAGCATTTT.